This is a list of T cell receptor beta chains from one sample in a study of radiation and T cells in renal cell carcinoma. The repertoire was sequenced with immunoSEQ multiplex PCR; TCRdb's copy has only in-frame clones and lacks some. The sample lists about 60,000 clones, around three quarters seen once, with roughly 7.4% in the top ten. The sequenced sample was blood, obtained from a patient whose treatment included radiotherapy and nephrectomy. All receptors come from a man aged 60 to 69 with renal cell carcinoma. Both conserved end residues are part of each CDR3. D genes are given only for firm matches. For some rows the clone size is stated as once, few or many, or as a class when expanded; others skip it.

cdr3_nt cdr3_aa j_call d_call clone_size v_call
TGTGCCAGCAGCTTGGGGGACTGGCAACCTATAGAGACCCAGTACTTC CASSLGDWQPIETQYF TRBJ2-5 NA NA TRBV5-4
TGTGCCAGCAGTCAGGGACAGGGGGGATACGAGCAGTACTTC CASSQGQGGYEQYF TRBJ2-7 TRBD1 NA TRBV27
TGCGCCAGCAGCTTGGCCCCAACAGGATACTCTGGAAATACCATATATTTT CASSLAPTGYSGNTIYF TRBJ1-3 NA NA TRBV5-1
TGTGCCAGCAGTTTATTGCGTTTGGGGCCTCCCGAGCTGTTTTTT CASSLLRLGPPELFF TRBJ2-2 NA NA TRBV27
TGTGCCAGCAGCTTGCGAGCGGGGGAATACAATGAGCAGTTCTTC CASSLRAGEYNEQFF TRBJ2-1 TRBD2 NA TRBV5-4
TGTGCCAGTAGTGATCGGACGGTACCTGGAAACACCATATATTTT CASSDRTVPGNTIYF TRBJ1-3 NA NA TRBV19
TGTGCCAGCAGCGTAGAAGAGCGGAGCGCCATATATTTT CASSVEERSAIYF TRBJ1-3 NA NA TRBV9
TGTGCCAGTAGTCCGGCCTCCTACAATGAGCAGTTCTTC CASSPASYNEQFF TRBJ2-1 NA NA TRBV19
TGTGCCAGTAGTATAGTAAGGCGAGAAGGGGGGAACACTGAAGCTTTCTTT CASSIVRREGGNTEAFF TRBJ1-1 NA once TRBV19
TGTGCCAGCAGTGTAACCGGACGGGCTGTGGGCTACACCTTC CASSVTGRAVGYTF TRBJ1-2 NA once TRBV2
TGTGCCAGCAGTGATCAGGGGCTTGAGACCCAGTACTTC CASSDQGLETQYF TRBJ2-5 NA NA TRBV25-1
TGTGCCAGCAGTGAATCGGCCGTTAACTATGGCTACACCTTC CASSESAVNYGYTF TRBJ1-2 NA NA TRBV25-1
TGTGCCAGCAGCTTAAGCGGGGGGTACAATGAGCAGTTCTTC CASSLSGGYNEQFF TRBJ2-1 TRBD2 NA TRBV9
TGTGCCAGCGACAGGAGTTTCTCCTACGAGCAGTACTTC CASDRSFSYEQYF TRBJ2-7 NA NA TRBV2
TGCAGCGTTGATAGCGGGGGGGCCCGCGGGGAGCTGTTTTTT CSVDSGGARGELFF TRBJ2-2 TRBD2 NA TRBV29-1
TGTGCCAGCGCGAGAACAGAACAGCCCCAGCATTTT CASARTEQPQHF TRBJ1-5 NA once TRBV6-6
TGTGCCAGCAGTTACAGCACGAACACTGAAGCTTTCTTT CASSYSTNTEAFF TRBJ1-1 NA NA TRBV6-5
TGTGCCAGCGGGGCCAGGGGTGGCTACACCTTC CASGARGGYTF TRBJ1-2 NA NA TRBV9